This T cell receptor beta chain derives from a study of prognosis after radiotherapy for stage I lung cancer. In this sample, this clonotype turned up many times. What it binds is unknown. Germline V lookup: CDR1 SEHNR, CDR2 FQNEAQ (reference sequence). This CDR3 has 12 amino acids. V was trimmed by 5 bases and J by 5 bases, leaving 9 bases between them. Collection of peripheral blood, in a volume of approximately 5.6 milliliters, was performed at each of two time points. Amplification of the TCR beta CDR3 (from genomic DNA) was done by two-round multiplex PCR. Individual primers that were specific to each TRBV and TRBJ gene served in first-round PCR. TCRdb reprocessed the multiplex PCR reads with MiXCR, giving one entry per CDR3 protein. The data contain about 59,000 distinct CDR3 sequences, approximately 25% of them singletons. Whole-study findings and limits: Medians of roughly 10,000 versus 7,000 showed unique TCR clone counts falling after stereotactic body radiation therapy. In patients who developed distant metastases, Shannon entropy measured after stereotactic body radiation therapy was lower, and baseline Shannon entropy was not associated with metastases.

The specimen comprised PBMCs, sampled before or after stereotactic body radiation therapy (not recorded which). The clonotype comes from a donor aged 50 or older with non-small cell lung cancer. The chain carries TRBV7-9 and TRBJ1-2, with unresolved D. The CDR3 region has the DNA TGTGCCAGCAGCCGGACTCAGTATGGCTACACCTTC. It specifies CASSRTQYGYTF.